Each of the 32 T cell receptor beta chains below was sequenced from the same sample in a study of CD8+ T cells in alopecia areata. This sample's treatment: oral pan-JAK inhibitor, 5-10 mg twice daily. Sequencing relied on a cDNA template that was reverse transcribed from extracted RNA. Clones were sequenced by immunoSEQ multiplex PCR, and TCRdb holds only the in-frame ones, with some missing. The sample has about 110,000 clones, 80% to 85% seen once. The sample here was CD8+ T cells sorted from blood, taken at week 24, from a patient treated with tofacitinib. The receptors originated from a human donor with alopecia areata.

V usage is TRBV7-2 and J usage is TRBJ2-2; D is tentatively TRBD1 or TRBD2 (6 bases each). This CDR3 contains 16 residues. Trimming took 2 bases from V and 1 from J, leaving 11 bases between them. Germline CDR1 SGHTA, CDR2 FQGNSA. CDR3 DNA sequence: TGTGCCAGCAGCTTAAGAGAGGGGGGGAACACCGGGGAGCTGTTTTTT. Translated: CASSLREGGNTGELFF.

This clone appeared a single time. V gene TRBV5-4 combines with J gene TRBJ1-2; no clear D. The CDR3 extends over 15 amino acids. V dropped 0 bases and J dropped 6 bases, with 15 bases sitting between them. From germline, CDR1 is SGHNT and CDR2 YYREEE (reference sequence). The CDR3, as DNA: TGTGCCAGCAGCTTGGCCGTAGCCTTGCACAATGGCTACACCTTC. It is translated as CASSLAVALHNGYTF.

The table lists this clone with a count of one. The chain uses TRBV7-9 and TRBJ2-7; TRBD1 is a possible D gene (6 bases). Trimming left V 4 bases short and J 3 bases short, with 13 bases between. CDR1 and CDR2 from the germline V gene are SEHNR and FQNEAQ (reference sequence). The CDR3 is 14 amino acids. CDR3 coding DNA: TGTGCCAGCAGCTCGGAAACAGGGTACTACGAGCAGTACTTC. It specifies CASSSETGYYEQYF.

The chain joins TRBV5-5 to TRBJ2-2; D remains unclear. Germline V lookup: CDR1 SGHKS, CDR2 YYEKEE (reference sequence). The CDR3 totals 15 residues. V was trimmed by 5 bases and J by 6 bases, leaving 17 bases between them. DNA for the CDR3: TGTGCCAGCAGTGGAGAGGTCCTACGGGCCGGGGAGCTGTTTTTT. Its protein product is CASSGEVLRAGELFF.

Comments on this clone: An end of the junction differs from the germline gene, which may be a read error. The gene calls are TRBV7-6 and TRBJ2-1; tentative D call: TRBD2 (7 bases). The CDR3 is 15 amino acids. CDR1 and CDR2 (germline): SGHVS, FNYEAQ. In nucleotides, the CDR3 is TGTGCCAGCAGCTTACGAGGCGGGGGCTACGATGAGCAGTTCTTC. This sequence encodes CASSLRGGGYDEQFF.

This clone occurred once. The rearrangement joins TRBV5-6 to TRBJ2-3, with no clear D. V lost 1 base and J lost 0, with 9 bases in between. The CDR3 covers 15 residues. Per the germline V gene, CDR1 is SGHDT and CDR2 is YYEEEE. CDR3 amino acids: CASSLSAISTDTQYF. DNA of the CDR3: TGTGCCAGCAGCTTGTCGGCTATAAGCACAGATACGCAGTATTTT.

The chain has TRBV13 and TRBJ1-6; TRBD1 is a possible D gene (6 bases). Per germline, CDR1 PRHDT and CDR2 FYEKMQ (reference sequence). CDR3 size: 15 residues. V dropped 1 base and J dropped 9 bases, with 13 bases sitting between them. Written as DNA, the CDR3 is TGTGCCAGCAGCTTAGAGGGGGACGTTGGTTCACCCCTCCACTTT. Translation: CASSLEGDVGSPLHF. The full variable domain, completed using reference TRBV13 and TRBJ1-6, is AAGVIQSPRHLIKEKRETATLKCYPIPRHDTVYWYQQGPGQDPQFLISFYEKMQSDKGSIPDRFSAQQFSDYHSELNMSSLELGDSALYFCASSLEGDVGSPLHFGNGTRLTVT.

This rearrangement joins TRBV9 to TRBJ1-1; TRBD1 agrees at 7 bases. Germline V lookup: CDR1 SGDLS, CDR2 YYNGEE. The CDR3 spans 16 residues. Unmatched junction bases numbered 15, after V lost 2 bases and J lost 8 bases. The CDR3 loop reads CASSVLGQPAEGEAFF. The CDR3 DNA reads TGTGCCAGCAGCGTTTTGGGACAGCCAGCCGAAGGGGAAGCTTTCTTT.

CDR3 bases: TGCGCCAGCAGCTTGGCTGTCACCATTCAAGAGACCCAGTACTTC. Protein product: CASSLAVTIQETQYF. The chain employs TRBV5-1 and TRBJ2-5; unclear D gene. The CDR3 contains 15 residues. In germline, CDR1 is SGHRS, CDR2 YFSETQ. V was cut by 0 bases and J by 2 bases, with 11 bases left in between.

This rearrangement joins TRBV7-3 to TRBJ2-3, with D perhaps TRBD1 (6 bases). V shed 5 bases and J shed 2 bases, with 11 bases lying between them. The CDR3 is 14 residues long. Germline assignment: CDR1 SGHTA and CDR2 FQGTGA. CDR3 protein: CASSLTGTTDTQYF. CDR3 in DNA: TGTGCCAGCAGCCTTACAGGGACCACAGATACGCAGTATTTT.

The rearrangement uses TRBV2 and TRBJ2-6, with D perhaps TRBD1 (6 bases). Germline values: CDR1 SNHLY, CDR2 FYNNEI. The CDR3 loop spans 14 amino acids. The V and J ends lost 5 bases and 2 bases respectively, with 7 bases between them. CDR3 in amino acids: CASSTGPGANVLTF. In DNA form, the CDR3 reads TGTGCCAGCAGTACAGGGCCTGGGGCCAACGTCCTGACTTTC.

V and J are TRBV5-5 and TRBJ2-1; perhaps D is TRBD1 or TRBD2 (5 bases each). Trimming shortened V by 4 bases and J by 9 bases, and 11 bases separated the two germline ends. The CDR3 is 12 amino acids. Germline loops: CDR1 SGHKS, CDR2 YYEKEE (reference sequence). CDR3 nucleotides: TGTGCCAGCAGCCCCGGGACCTTTGAGCAGTTCTTC. The encoded protein is CASSPGTFEQFF.

The V gene is TRBV4-1, the J gene TRBJ1-1; D gene uncertain. The CDR3 sequence is 13 residues long. V lost 1 base and J 5 bases, leaving 8 bases between the germline ends. Germline V CDR1 and CDR2: MGHRA, YSYEKL. The CDR3 sequence: CASSQVEGTEAFF. Here the CDR3 DNA reads TGCGCCAGCAGCCAAGTCGAAGGGACTGAAGCTTTCTTT.

The rearrangement uses TRBV11-3 and TRBJ2-1, with D tentatively TRBD1 (5 bases). Between the trimmed V and J ends, which lost 9 bases and 10 bases, there was a span of 22 bases. CDR1 is SGHNT and CDR2 is YENEEA in the germline V gene. The CDR3 length is 14 residues. In DNA form, the CDR3 reads TGTGCCAGTCAGGGTGTGCAGGGCCCCAGGGAGCAGTTCTTC. Protein sequence: CASQGVQGPREQFF. Supplemented by reference TRBV11-3 and TRBJ2-1, the full variable domain reads EAGVVQSPRYKIIEKKQPVAFWCNPISGHNTLYWYLQNLGQGPELLIRYENEEAVDDSQLPKDRFSAERLKGVDSTLKIQPAELGDSAVYLCASQGVQGPREQFFGPGTRLTVL.

The DNA of the CDR3 is TGCGCCAGCAGCACTGACAGGGGAGAAGACGAGCAGTACTTC. Its protein is CASSTDRGEDEQYF. This chain uses TRBV5-1 with TRBJ2-7; 8 bases are shared with TRBD1. The CDR3 runs 14 residues. The germline V gene encodes CDR1 SGHRS and CDR2 YFSETQ. The V gene end was trimmed by 4 bases and the J gene end by 5 bases; junction bases not matched to a gene: 8. Full variable domain (remainder filled in from reference TRBV5-1 and TRBJ2-7): KAGVTQTPRYLIKTRGQQVTLSCSPISGHRSVSWYQQTPGQGLQFLFEYFSETQRNKGNFPGRFSGRQFSNSRSEMNVSTLELGDSALYLCASSTDRGEDEQYFGPGTRLTVT.

The rearrangement links TRBV5-1 to TRBJ2-7, with 11 nucleotides matching TRBD2. The CDR3 loop spans 13 amino acids. CDR1 SGHRS and CDR2 YFSETQ come from the germline V gene. V was clipped by 4 bases and J by 5 bases; unmatched bases: 2. CDR3 loop: CASSRSGGDEQYF. As DNA, the CDR3 is TGCGCCAGCAGCCGTAGCGGGGGGGACGAGCAGTACTTC.

The chain joins TRBV4-3 to TRBJ2-3; D ambiguous. The CDR3 is 13 amino acids. The germline V gene has CDR1 LGHNA and CDR2 YSLEER. Trimming cost V 2 bases and J 2 bases, with 5 bases left between them. The CDR3 coding sequence is TGCGCCAGCAGCCAACCCCCCACAGATACGCAGTATTTT. Its protein product is CASSQPPTDTQYF.

The DNA for the CDR3 is TGTGCCAGCAGTTTTCGAGAGGGGACCCACGAGCAGTACTTC. It translates to CASSFREGTHEQYF. This rearrangement joins TRBV27 to TRBJ2-7; the D gene could be TRBD1 or TRBD2 (5 bases each). Germline assignment: CDR1 MNHEY and CDR2 SMNVEV (reference sequence). The CDR3 runs 14 residues. The germline V and J ends were trimmed by 3 bases and 5 bases, with 14 bases remaining between them.

This chain joins TRBV5-1 and TRBJ2-2, with D hard to call. In germline, CDR1 is SGHRS, CDR2 YFSETQ. Trimming pared 3 bases from V and 5 bases from J, leaving 11 bases between. This CDR3 region has 14 residues. CDR3 loop: CASSSLYGTGELFF. The CDR3 nucleotides read TGCGCCAGCAGCTCTCTATATGGGACCGGGGAGCTGTTTTTT.

The V and J genes are TRBV5-1 and TRBJ2-7; the D gene is possibly TRBD1 (5 bases). The germline V and J ends were trimmed by 3 bases and 5 bases, with 15 bases remaining between them. The germline V gene has CDR1 SGHRS and CDR2 YFSETQ. The CDR3 loop spans 14 amino acids. DNA of the CDR3: TGCGCCAGCAGCTCACCGGACACTGGGGACGAGCAGTACTTC. Protein: CASSSPDTGDEQYF.

The table lists this clone with many counts. This rearrangement joins TRBV2 to TRBJ2-2; the match to TRBD1 covers 9 bases. The CDR3 is 16 amino acids. The trim removed 5 bases at V and 3 bases at J, leaving 7 bases unmatched. Germline V gene sequence: CDR1 SNHLY, CDR2 FYNNEI. The CDR3 is CASSFLTGGDTGELFF. The CDR3 region has the DNA TGTGCCAGCAGTTTCCTGACAGGGGGAGACACCGGGGAGCTGTTTTTT.

V gene TRBV13 combines with J gene TRBJ1-1, with 7 bases identical to TRBD1. Trimming cost V 4 bases and J 2 bases; bases outside gene matches: 7. The CDR3 is 15 residues long. CDR1 and CDR2 (germline): PRHDT, FYEKMQ (reference sequence). The CDR3 region is CASSWLEGANTEAFF. In DNA form, the CDR3 reads TGTGCCAGCAGCTGGCTCGAGGGGGCTAACACTGAAGCTTTCTTT.

J is TRBJ2-1 and V is TRBV7-2; TRBD2 matches at 8 bases. The V segment lost 1 base and the J segment 10 bases; nucleotides outside the gene matches: 9. CDR3 length: 15 residues. CDR1 and CDR2 (germline): SGHTA, FQGNSA. In DNA form, the CDR3 reads TGTGCCAGCAGCTTAGAACGGGTGTTAGCGGGGGAGCAGTTCTTC. It is translated as CASSLERVLAGEQFF.

This chain links TRBV27 with TRBJ2-7; 8 bases fit TRBD1. The junction had 5 bases not matched to a gene; V was cut back by 1 base and J by 3 bases. There are 15 residues in the CDR3. Per the germline V gene, CDR1 is MNHEY and CDR2 is SMNVEV (reference sequence). CDR3 residues: CASSLWTGTDYEQYF. DNA of the CDR3: TGTGCCAGCAGTTTATGGACAGGGACGGACTACGAGCAGTACTTC.

The V and J genes are TRBV7-6 and TRBJ2-4; TRBD2 matches 10 bases. V dropped 4 bases and J dropped 0; count of bases not matched to a gene: 6. Germline loops: CDR1 SGHVS, CDR2 FNYEAQ. The CDR3 consists of 17 residues. The CDR3 nucleotides are TGTGCCAGCAGCTCGGGACTAGCGATGGGAGCCAAAAACATTCAGTACTTC. Its translation: CASSSGLAMGAKNIQYF.

The rearrangement links TRBV6-1 to TRBJ2-7; tentative D call: TRBD1 (6 bases). In germline, CDR1 is MNHNS, CDR2 SASEGT. Trimming pared 1 base from V and 3 bases from J, leaving 7 bases between. This CDR3 has 13 residues. CDR3 DNA sequence: TGTGCCAGCAGTGAAGGGACAGTCTACGAGCAGTACTTC. This gives the protein CASSEGTVYEQYF.

The sample holds one count of this clone. The CDR3 reads CASSRAPGLAGKETQYF. For the CDR3, the DNA is TGTGCCAGCAGCAGGGCCCCCGGACTAGCGGGGAAGGAGACCCAGTACTTC. This chain joins TRBV7-9 and TRBJ2-5; TRBD2 matches 12 bases. CDR1 and CDR2 from the germline V gene are SEHNR and FQNEAQ (reference sequence). V dropped 5 bases and J dropped 5; count of bases not matched to a gene: 12. CDR3 length: 17 residues.

This clone was seen only once. The CDR3 nucleotides are TGTGCCAGCAGTTTTGGCAGGTCTAACTATGGCTACACCTTC. It specifies CASSFGRSNYGYTF. The rearrangement joins TRBV27 to TRBJ1-2; D gene ambiguous. V shed 3 bases and J shed 0 bases, with 8 bases lying between them. From germline, CDR1 is MNHEY and CDR2 SMNVEV (reference sequence). CDR3 size: 14 residues.

The chain uses TRBV7-9 and TRBJ2-7, with a possible D match to TRBD2 (7 bases). Trimming took 4 bases from V and 1 from J, leaving 14 bases between them. The CDR3 contains 15 residues. CDR1 is SEHNR and CDR2 is FQNEAQ in the germline V gene (reference sequence). The chain's CDR3 is CASSSGGPFSYEQYF. CDR3 DNA sequence: TGTGCCAGCAGCTCCGGGGGGCCTTTTTCCTACGAGCAGTACTTC.

In DNA form, the CDR3 reads TGTGCCAGCAGCGTAGAGGGACAGGGAAAGAATGAGCAGTTCTTC. Its translation is CASSVEGQGKNEQFF. The chain employs TRBV9 and TRBJ2-1; 9 bases are shared with TRBD1. Germline assignment: CDR1 SGDLS and CDR2 YYNGEE. The length of the CDR3 is 15 residues. The V segment lost 0 bases and the J segment 7 bases; nucleotides outside the gene matches: 5.

V and J are TRBV29-1 and TRBJ1-1; possibly TRBD1 for D (6 bases). This CDR3 is built from 15 residues. The V gene's germline CDR1 is SQVTM and CDR2 ANQGSEA. V was trimmed by 1 base and J by 0 bases, leaving 12 bases between them. CDR3 in amino acids: CSVEGDRRMNTEAFF. CDR3 nucleotide sequence: TGCAGCGTTGAAGGTGACAGGAGGATGAACACTGAAGCTTTCTTT.

The rearrangement links TRBV19 to TRBJ1-1; TRBD1 matches at 10 bases. CDR1 is LNHDA, CDR2 SQIVND, per germline (reference sequence). The CDR3 contains 13 residues. Trimming cost V 5 bases and J 7 bases; bases outside gene matches: 4. Here the CDR3 reads CASSPGTGVEAFF. CDR3 sequence (DNA): TGTGCCAGTAGTCCCGGGACAGGGGTTGAAGCTTTCTTT.